The clone carrying this T cell receptor beta chain is a singleton in its sample. Its antigen remains unidentified. This CDR3 comprises 16 residues. From germline, CDR1 is SGHTA and CDR2 FQGTGA. Losses at the gene ends were 1 base for V and 4 bases for J; bases not matched to a gene: 7. The sample comes from a study of T cell responses to AZD1222 COVID-19 vaccine. Findings and caveats of the study: Among the donors, most were white British and more were female, and clonal diversity was possibly underestimated. Samples come after the peak T cell response, not at day 14. At baseline, just 5 or 6 AZD1222 recipients tested seropositive. Spike-spanning, vaccine-associated CD4 TCRs were dominant at 160-218 and 743-854.

The repertoire was sequenced with immunoSEQ multiplex PCR; TCRdb's copy has only in-frame clones and lacks some. The repertoire holds around 66,000 clones, with 85% to 90% as singletons. This specimen consisted of peripheral blood, obtained 28 days after the second dose of the MenACWY control vaccine. This receptor was identified in an adult who received the MenACWY meningococcal vaccine as a control. V usage is TRBV7-3 and J usage is TRBJ2-1; TRBD2 agrees at 7 bases. This chain's CDR3 is CASSLMAGVKYNEQFF. The CDR3 nucleotides read TGTGCCAGCAGCTTAATGGCGGGGGTGAAATACAATGAGCAGTTCTTC.